This T cell receptor (beta chain) originates from a study of blood T cells in healthy people across ages. CDR1 is SGHTA and CDR2 is FQGNSA in the germline V gene. The V gene lost 6 bases and the J gene lost 2 bases, with 10 bases spanning the gap. CDR3 length equals 13 residues. Next came a second PCR, run for about 6 to 12 cycles, which used a sample-barcoded 5' primer along with a J-beta primer mix. Researchers report that a template-switch adaptor with 12 random nucleotides tagged each cDNA molecule. TCRdb passed the 5' RACE reads through MiXCR, listing each CDR3 protein once. Of about 780,000 distinct CDR3 sequences listed, 25% to 30% are singletons. This same sample was also taken into another study, of T cells of mothers and their children.

Source material: blood. The chain joins TRBV7-2 to TRBJ1-1, with a possible D match to TRBD1 (6 bases). This TCR came from a boy under 18 in good health. The CDR3 DNA follows: TGTGCCAGCAGGAGGACAGATAACACTGAAGCTTTCTTT. Translation gives CASRRTDNTEAFF.